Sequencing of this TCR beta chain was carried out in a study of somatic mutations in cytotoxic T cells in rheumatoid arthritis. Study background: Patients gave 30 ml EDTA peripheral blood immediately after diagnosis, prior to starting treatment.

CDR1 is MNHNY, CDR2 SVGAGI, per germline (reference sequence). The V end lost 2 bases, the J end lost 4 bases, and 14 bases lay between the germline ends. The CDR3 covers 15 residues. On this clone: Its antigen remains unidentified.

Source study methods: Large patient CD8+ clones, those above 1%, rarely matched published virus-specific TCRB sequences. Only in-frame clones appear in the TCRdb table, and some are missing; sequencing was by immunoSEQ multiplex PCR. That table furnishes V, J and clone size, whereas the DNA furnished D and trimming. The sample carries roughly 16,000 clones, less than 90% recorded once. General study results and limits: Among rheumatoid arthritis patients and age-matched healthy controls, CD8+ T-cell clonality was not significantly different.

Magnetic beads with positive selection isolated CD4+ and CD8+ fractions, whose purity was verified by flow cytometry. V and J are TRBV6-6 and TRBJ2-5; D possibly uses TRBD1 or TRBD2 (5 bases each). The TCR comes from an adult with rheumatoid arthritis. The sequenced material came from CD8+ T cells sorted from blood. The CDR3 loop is CASSYEIGGRETQYF. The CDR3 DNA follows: TGTGCCAGCAGTTACGAGATTGGGGGTCGAGAGACCCAGTACTTC.